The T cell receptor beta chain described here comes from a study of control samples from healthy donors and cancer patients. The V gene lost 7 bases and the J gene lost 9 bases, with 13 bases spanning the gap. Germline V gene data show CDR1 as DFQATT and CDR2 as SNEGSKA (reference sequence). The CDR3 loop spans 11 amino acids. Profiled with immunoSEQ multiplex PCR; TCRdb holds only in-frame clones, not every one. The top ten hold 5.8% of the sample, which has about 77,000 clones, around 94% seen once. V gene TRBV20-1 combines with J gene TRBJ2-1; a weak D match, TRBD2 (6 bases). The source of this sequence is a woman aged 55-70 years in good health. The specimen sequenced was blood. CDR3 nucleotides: TGCAGTGGATACGGGACTCCTGAGCAGTTCTTC. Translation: CSGYGTPEQFF.